Below, 23 T cell receptor beta chains from the same sample are listed, as sequenced in a study of T cells after yellow fever vaccination. Via MiXCR, TCRdb re-called the 5' RACE reads, giving one row per CDR3 protein. Among roughly 310,000 distinct CDR3 sequences listed, 8.7% were seen once. This specimen was PBMCs, taken on the day of the first yellow fever vaccination. Every receptor here comes from a man aged 18 to 29 who received the YFV17D yellow fever vaccine.

This clonotype was recorded a few times. This chain uses TRBV20-1 with TRBJ2-4; D gene unclear. The V gene lost 5 bases and the J gene lost 8 bases, with 13 bases spanning the gap. The germline V gene has CDR1 DFQATT and CDR2 SNEGSKA (reference sequence). CDR3 length: 12 amino acids. The DNA of the CDR3 is TGCAGTGCTCCAAGGCTTGAGGACATTCAGTACTTC. Protein sequence: CSAPRLEDIQYF.

This chain links TRBV7-9 with TRBJ1-4, with D possibly TRBD1 on 5 matching bases. Germline CDR1 is SEHNR and CDR2 is FQNEAQ (reference sequence). Trimming took off 5 bases at V and 7 bases at J, with 11 bases between the two ends. This CDR3 is built from 13 residues. The DNA of the CDR3 is TGTGCCAGCAGCCAGGGCGGGGGTGAAAAACTGTTTTTT. Encoded protein: CASSQGGGEKLFF.

This clonotype was counted only a few times. V and J are TRBV6-2 or TRBV6-3 and TRBJ2-1; 9 nucleotides agree with TRBD2. Germline-derived CDR1 and CDR2 are MNHEY and SVGEGT. The J segment lost 7 bases and the V segment lost 6 bases, leaving 10 bases of the junction unmatched. This CDR3 spans 15 amino acids. CDR3 loop: CASSPRGGGVNEQFF. CDR3 coding DNA: TGTGCCAGCAGCCCTCGAGGCGGGGGGGTAAATGAGCAGTTCTTC.

This clonotype came up a few times. The chain carries TRBV5-6 and TRBJ1-1; possible D gene TRBD1, 6 bases. CDR3 length: 12 amino acids. Germline V gives CDR1 SGHDT, CDR2 YYEEEE. The germline V and J ends were trimmed by 4 bases and 8 bases, with 12 bases remaining between them. The CDR3 spells CASSPRDMEAFF. Here the CDR3 DNA reads TGTGCCAGCAGCCCCCGGGACATGGAAGCTTTCTTT.

CDR3 sequence reads: CASSRLTSGAGETQYF. The CDR3 coding sequence is TGTGCCAGCAGCCGTCTTACTAGCGGGGCTGGAGAGACCCAGTACTTC. V usage is TRBV7-9 and J usage is TRBJ2-5, with 10 bases fitting TRBD2. The CDR3 has 16 residues. J was trimmed by 4 bases and V by 5 bases; bases with no gene match: 10. Germline-derived CDR1 and CDR2 are SEHNR and FQNEAQ (reference sequence).

This clonotype was found a few times. The CDR3 here is CASSLASVGGGYTF. CDR3 DNA: TGTGCCAGCAGCTTGGCCTCGGTTGGAGGGGGCTACACCTTC. The chain has TRBV5-5 and TRBJ1-2; D is unresolved. Trimming removed 0 bases at V and 8 bases at J, with 14 bases between. The CDR3 runs to 14 residues. The V gene's germline CDR1 is SGHKS and CDR2 YYEKEE (reference sequence).

This clonotype was detected a few times. The chain carries TRBV5-6 and TRBJ1-1, with D tentatively TRBD1 (6 bases). The germline CDR1 and CDR2 sequences are SGHDT and YYEEEE. V lost 5 bases and J 4 bases, leaving 21 bases between the germline ends. CDR3 length: 16 amino acids. The CDR3 loop is CASRLGGHRRGTEAFF. The CDR3 DNA sequence: TGTGCCAGCAGGCTGGGGGGGCATAGGCGTGGCACTGAAGCTTTCTTT.

The chain couples TRBV5-5 to TRBJ1-3, with D perhaps TRBD1 (5 bases). CDR1 SGHKS and CDR2 YYEKEE come from the germline V gene (reference sequence). The CDR3 runs 15 residues. V lost 2 bases and J lost 0, with 9 bases in between. The CDR3 here is CASSFRGSSGNTIYF. The CDR3 DNA reads TGTGCCAGCAGCTTCCGGGGGAGCTCTGGAAACACCATATATTTT.

This clonotype was seen ten or more times. V usage is TRBV3-1 and J usage is TRBJ2-2; either TRBD1 or TRBD2 may supply D (5 bases each). Trimming left V 4 bases short and J 8 bases short, with 8 bases between. The germline gives CDR1 LGHDT, CDR2 YNNKEL (reference sequence). The CDR3 spans 12 residues. The CDR3 region is CASSPGRGELFF. The CDR3 DNA sequence: TGTGCCAGCAGCCCGGGACGTGGGGAGCTGTTTTTT.

This chain connects TRBV20-1 to TRBJ2-3; a weak D match, TRBD2 (6 bases). The V end was cut by 3 bases, the J end by 3 bases, with 16 bases between. This CDR3 is built from 15 residues. Germline V gives CDR1 DFQATT, CDR2 SNEGSKA (reference sequence). The CDR3: CSARGRDLVTDTQYF. DNA for the CDR3: TGCAGTGCTAGGGGCCGGGACTTAGTAACAGATACGCAGTATTTT.

This clonotype came up a few times. The chain is built from TRBV2 and TRBJ2-3; 7 nucleotides agree with TRBD1. The CDR3 length is 14 residues. V lost 3 bases to trimming and J lost 4 bases; unmatched junction nucleotides: 4. CDR1 is SNHLY and CDR2 is FYNNEI in the germline V gene. The CDR3 spells CASSDPGGADTQYF. CDR3 bases: TGTGCCAGCAGTGACCCAGGGGGAGCAGATACGCAGTATTTT.

CDR3 sequence reads: CASSGRDRNTGELFF. CDR3 DNA: TGTGCCAGCAGCGGAAGGGACAGGAACACCGGGGAGCTGTTTTTT. This rearrangement joins TRBV7-8 to TRBJ2-2, with 7 positions matching TRBD1. V shed 5 bases and J 1 base; nucleotides not matched to a gene: 4. This CDR3 contains 15 residues. Germline V gives CDR1 SGHVS, CDR2 FQNEAQ.

The table lists this clonotype with a few counts. V is TRBV5-1 and J is TRBJ2-1; 11 bases match TRBD2. CDR3 size: 15 residues. CDR1 is SGHRS, CDR2 YFSETQ, per germline. V lost 4 bases to trimming and J lost 15 bases; unmatched junction nucleotides: 15. Here the CDR3 DNA reads TGCGCCAGCAGCGACGGGCTAGCGGGGGGCCGGCCTGCGTTCTTC. Protein sequence: CASSDGLAGGRPAFF.

The table lists this clonotype with a few counts. This rearrangement joins TRBV12-3 or TRBV12-4 to TRBJ1-2; a possible D gene is TRBD1 (5 bases). The CDR3 is made up of 14 amino acids. V lost 3 bases and J 8 bases, leaving 16 bases between the germline ends. The CDR3 DNA follows: TGTGCCAGCAGTTTTCTCAGGGAGGGCATGGGCTACACCTTC. This codes for CASSFLREGMGYTF.

This clonotype was observed a handful of times. The V call is TRBV12-3 or TRBV12-4, the J call TRBJ1-5, with 8 bases fitting TRBD1. V dropped 6 bases and J dropped 10; count of bases not matched to a gene: 8. The CDR3 runs 13 residues. CDR3 region: CASRAGGRVPQHF. CDR3 DNA: TGTGCCAGCAGAGCAGGGGGCCGGGTCCCCCAGCATTTT.

V usage is TRBV5-1 and J usage is TRBJ2-5, with D unclear. The length of the CDR3 is 16 residues. Germline V lookup: CDR1 SGHRS, CDR2 YFSETQ. V lost 0 bases to trimming and J lost 4 bases, with 16 bases between them. The CDR3, as DNA: TGCGCCAGCAGCTTGGAATCTCCAAAACCACGAGAGACCCAGTACTTC. Residues: CASSLESPKPRETQYF.

This clonotype was observed a few times. The CDR3 nucleotides read TGTGCCAGCAGCTTAGACCCTCTGTCAGATACGCAGTATTTT. This encodes CASSLDPLSDTQYF. This chain joins TRBV7-2 and TRBJ2-3; D not resolved. From germline, CDR1 is SGHTA and CDR2 FQGNSA. This CDR3 contains 14 residues. V dropped 1 base and J dropped 4 bases, with 9 bases sitting between them.

This clonotype has just a few counts. The V gene is TRBV20-1, the J gene TRBJ1-6, with 8 bases that match TRBD1. The CDR3 covers 12 residues. Germline lookup yields CDR1 DFQATT and CDR2 SNEGSKA (reference sequence). Here the CDR3 reads CRPGTGRSPLHF. The CDR3 bases are TGCAGGCCCGGGACAGGACGGTCACCCCTCCACTTT.

A few counts support this clonotype. The gene calls are TRBV20-1 and TRBJ2-3; 12 bases map to TRBD2. Germline CDR1 DFQATT, CDR2 SNEGSKA (reference sequence). CDR3 size: 13 residues. CDR3 sequence reads: CRLAGGRTDTQYF. Here the CDR3 DNA reads TGCAGACTAGCGGGGGGCCGCACAGATACGCAGTATTTT.

Ten or more counts support this clonotype. This rearrangement joins TRBV9 to TRBJ2-5, with 7 bases lining up with TRBD2. The CDR3 totals 14 residues. V trimming: 5 bases; J trimming: 7 bases; junction bases outside the gene matches: 11. Per the germline V gene, CDR1 is SGDLS and CDR2 is YYNGEE. The CDR3 nucleotides read TGTGCCAGCAGTTCCGGGGAAAGCGGGGTGACCCAGTACTTC. It specifies CASSSGESGVTQYF.

At least ten counts were recorded for this clonotype. The chain is built from TRBV7-2 and TRBJ2-5; perhaps TRBD1 as D (5 bases). CDR1 and CDR2 from the germline V gene are SGHTA and FQGNSA. The CDR3 has 14 amino acids. The V end lost 6 bases, the J end lost 2 bases, and 13 bases lay between the germline ends. CDR3 protein: CASRFKGPQETQYF. For the CDR3, the DNA is TGTGCCAGCAGGTTCAAGGGGCCTCAAGAGACCCAGTACTTC.

This clonotype showed up many times. The CDR3 region is CASSPGRARTLHF. DNA for the CDR3: TGTGCCAGCAGCCCCGGTAGGGCAAGAACCCTCCACTTT. The chain carries TRBV6-2 or TRBV6-3 and TRBJ1-6; unclear D gene. Germline loops: CDR1 MNHEY, CDR2 SVGEGT. The length of the CDR3 is 13 residues. With 6 bases removed from V and 14 bases from J, the gap between germline ends came to 17 bases.

The CDR3 loop reads CAAQLLSGANVLTF. CDR3 in DNA: TGTGCCGCACAGCTTCTCTCTGGGGCCAACGTCCTGACTTTC. The gene calls are TRBV7-9 and TRBJ2-6; D is ambiguous. CDR1 and CDR2 from the germline V gene are SEHNR and FQNEAQ (reference sequence). Between the trimmed V and J ends, which lost 11 bases and 0 bases, there was a span of 11 bases. The CDR3 spans 14 residues. Supplemented by reference TRBV7-9 and TRBJ2-6, the full variable domain reads DTGVSQNPRHKITKRGQNVTFRCDPISEHNRLYWYRQTLGQGPEFLTYFQNEAQLEKSRLLSDRFSAERPKGSFSTLEIQRTEQGDSAMYLCAAQLLSGANVLTFGAGSRLTVL.